A single sample is the source of the 20 T cell receptor beta chains below, sequenced in a study of blood T cell repertoires in COVID-19. Sequencing used immunoSEQ multiplex PCR; TCRdb keeps in-frame clones, though not all of them. The profile shows under 55,000 clones, approximately 88% of them singletons. Sequencing was performed on peripheral blood. The receptors stem from a human donor in a cohort sampled during active COVID-19.

The chain recombines TRBV9 with TRBJ1-3; weak D call: TRBD1 (6 bases). Germline-derived CDR1 and CDR2 are SGDLS and YYNGEE. This CDR3 is built from 16 residues. Trimming shortened V by 3 bases and J by 0 bases, and 13 bases separated the two germline ends. The chain's CDR3 is CASSEGGTTSGNTIYF. DNA for the CDR3: TGTGCCAGCAGCGAGGGGGGGACAACCTCTGGAAACACCATATATTTT.

The rearrangement links TRBV16 to TRBJ1-2; a weak D match, TRBD1 (5 bases). Germline values: CDR1 KGHSY, CDR2 FQNENV. With 0 bases removed from V and 0 bases from J, the gap between germline ends came to 14 bases. The CDR3 is 17 amino acids. The CDR3 region has the DNA TGTGCCAGCAGCCAATCGATAGGCAGGGACTCTAACTATGGCTACACCTTC. It yields the protein CASSQSIGRDSNYGYTF.

The rearrangement joins TRBV6-5 to TRBJ2-1; perhaps TRBD1 as D (6 bases). Trimming stripped 0 bases from V and 7 bases from J, with 16 bases between. This CDR3 contains 16 residues. Germline V gene data show CDR1 as MNHEY and CDR2 as SVGAGI. CDR3 region: CASSYSGQLPANEQFF. The CDR3 DNA is TGTGCCAGCAGTTACTCCGGACAGCTGCCTGCGAATGAGCAGTTCTTC.

The V and J genes are TRBV2 and TRBJ1-5; 8 nucleotides agree with TRBD1. CDR1 SNHLY and CDR2 FYNNEI come from the germline V gene. J was trimmed by 3 bases and V by 5 bases; bases with no gene match: 3. The CDR3 length is 14 residues. The CDR3 nucleotides read TGTGCCAGCAGTACAGGGGGTGACAATCAGCCCCAGCATTTT. Its translation: CASSTGGDNQPQHF. Full variable domain (outside the CDR3, taken from reference TRBV2 and TRBJ1-5): EPEVTQTPSHQVTQMGQEVILRCVPISNHLYFYWYRQILGQKVEFLVSFYNNEISEKSEIFDDQFSVERPDGSNFTLKIRSTKLEDSAMYFCASSTGGDNQPQHFGDGTRLSIL.

The rearrangement joins TRBV30 to TRBJ2-2, with a weak D call TRBD2 (6 bases). V lost 3 bases, J lost 8 bases, and 19 bases lay in between. This CDR3 region has 15 residues. Germline V gene lookup returns CDR1 GTSNPN and CDR2 SVGIG (reference sequence). CDR3 protein: CAWSPGTPRRGELFF. The CDR3 bases are TGTGCCTGGAGCCCCGGGACTCCACGTAGGGGGGAGCTGTTTTTT.

This clone has only one observation. The V and J genes are TRBV9 and TRBJ1-2, with 8 bases aligning to TRBD1. Germline V gene sequence: CDR1 SGDLS, CDR2 YYNGEE. The CDR3 totals 14 residues. With V trimmed by 4 bases and J by 2 bases, 4 bases remained unmatched. CDR3 DNA sequence: TGTGCCAGCAGCACAGGACAGGGAAACTATGGCTACACCTTC. Its translation is CASSTGQGNYGYTF.

The genes are TRBV6-2 or TRBV6-3 and TRBJ1-1; 7 nucleotides match TRBD1. The CDR3 has 14 residues. V was clipped by 0 bases and J by 4 bases; unmatched bases: 2. CDR1 is MNHEY and CDR2 is SVGEGT in the germline V gene. CDR3 coding DNA: TGTGCCAGCAGTTACTCGGCAGGGGGCACTGAAGCTTTCTTT. Protein sequence: CASSYSAGGTEAFF.

The V and J genes are TRBV5-4 and TRBJ2-3; possible D gene TRBD1, 6 bases. The CDR3 sequence is 15 residues long. Germline V CDR1 and CDR2: SGHNT, YYREEE (reference sequence). V lost 5 bases, J lost 2 bases, and 15 bases lay in between. In nucleotides, the CDR3 is TGTGCCAGCAGACTGAAGGGGGAGCCCACAGATACGCAGTATTTT. This translates into CASRLKGEPTDTQYF. Variable domain in full (rest from reference TRBV5-4 and TRBJ2-3): ETGVTQSPTHLIKTRGQQVTLRCSSQSGHNTVSWYQQALGQGPQFIFQYYREEENGRGNFPPRFSGLQFPNYSSELNVNALELDDSALYLCASRLKGEPTDTQYFGPGTRLTVL.

CDR3 loop: CASSPWDRDDWNEQFF. CDR3 sequence (DNA): TGTGCCAGCAGCCCGTGGGACAGGGACGACTGGAATGAGCAGTTCTTC. J is TRBJ2-1 and V is TRBV9; 9 positions agree with TRBD1. Germline V lookup: CDR1 SGDLS, CDR2 YYNGEE. The V and J ends lost 4 bases and 7 bases, in that order; junction bases with no gene match: 12. The CDR3 is 16 residues long. The variable domain in full, with the rest retrieved from reference TRBV9 and TRBJ2-1, is DSGVTQTPKHLITATGQRVTLRCSPRSGDLSVYWYQQSLDQGLQFLIQYYNGEERAKGNILERFSAQQFPDLHSELNLSSLELGDSALYFCASSPWDRDDWNEQFFGPGTRLTVL.

J is TRBJ1-3 and V is TRBV11-2; tentative D call: TRBD1 (6 bases). The CDR3 loop spans 15 amino acids. Deletions cut 6 bases from V and 2 bases from J, with 14 bases between. The V gene's germline CDR1 is SGHAT and CDR2 FQNNGV. The CDR3 nucleotides read TGTGCCAGCAGACAGGGTTATCTCGCTGGAAACACCATATATTTT. It translates to CASRQGYLAGNTIYF.

Only a few counts were recorded for this clone. The chain uses TRBV19 and TRBJ2-1, with unresolved D. CDR3 size: 15 residues. V gave up 3 bases and J gave up 3 bases, with 12 bases separating them. The germline V gene has CDR1 LNHDA and CDR2 SQIVND (reference sequence). Here the CDR3 reads CASSIFLGYYNEQFF. The CDR3 DNA reads as TGTGCCAGTAGTATCTTCTTGGGCTACTACAATGAGCAGTTCTTC.

This sequence joins TRBV15 and TRBJ1-2; D might be TRBD1 (5 bases). V was trimmed by 3 bases and J by 7 bases, leaving 27 bases between them. CDR1 and CDR2 (germline): LNHNV, YYDKDF (reference sequence). The CDR3 is 18 amino acids. CDR3 DNA sequence: TGTGCCACCAGCAGGGGGACGGAGGGGTCTCCCGGGCGGACTGGCTACACCTTC. Translating it yields CATSRGTEGSPGRTGYTF.

This chain connects TRBV4-3 to TRBJ2-7; 15 bases match TRBD2. Trimming cost V 0 bases and J 10 bases; bases outside gene matches: 7. Germline loops: CDR1 LGHNA, CDR2 YSLEER. The CDR3 runs to 16 residues. The CDR3 protein is CASSQERGTSGGLQYF. CDR3 nucleotide sequence: TGCGCCAGCAGCCAAGAGAGGGGGACTAGCGGGGGGCTACAGTACTTC.

Only one count was recorded for this clone. The V and J genes are TRBV5-5 and TRBJ2-1; D may be TRBD1 (5 bases). Germline V gene lookup returns CDR1 SGHKS and CDR2 YYEKEE (reference sequence). V lost 0 bases to trimming and J lost 0 bases, with 7 bases between them. CDR3 size: 15 residues. The CDR3 loop is CASSLGQGSYNEQFF. CDR3 coding DNA: TGTGCCAGCAGCTTGGGGCAGGGCTCCTACAATGAGCAGTTCTTC.

The chain employs TRBV4-2 and TRBJ2-5, with 9 bases lining up with TRBD2. The germline gives CDR1 LGHNA, CDR2 YNFKEQ. The CDR3 is made up of 19 amino acids. V gave up 1 base and J gave up 4 bases; unmatched junction bases: 16. The CDR3 DNA is TGTGCCAGCAGCCAAGGGCGTGGCGGCGTAGCGGGGGATCGAGAGACCCAGTACTTC. It codes for CASSQGRGGVAGDRETQYF.

In its sample, this clone was seen a few times. The rearrangement links TRBV18 to TRBJ2-5, with TRBD2 matching 8 bases. After removal of 3 bases from V and 5 bases from J, the junction contained 2 bases not matched to a gene. The CDR3 sequence is 13 residues long. Germline assignment: CDR1 KGHSH and CDR2 LQKENI. The DNA of the CDR3 is TGTGCCAGCTCACCGGGACTAGGGGAGACCCAGTACTTC. It encodes CASSPGLGETQYF.

The J gene is TRBJ2-5, the V gene TRBV30; D is possibly TRBD1 (5 bases). Trimming took off 4 bases at V and 4 bases at J, with 13 bases between the two ends. From germline, CDR1 is GTSNPN and CDR2 SVGIG (reference sequence). The CDR3 is 13 residues long. This CDR3 reads CAWTQNRRETQYF. DNA of the CDR3: TGTGCCTGGACCCAAAACAGGAGAGAGACCCAGTACTTC.

The CDR3 region is CASSQTRNTGELFF. The CDR3, as DNA: TGTGCCAGCAGCCAGACACGGAACACCGGGGAGCTGTTTTTT. V and J are TRBV6-6 and TRBJ2-2; D not certain. This CDR3 is 14 amino acids long. Trimming took off 6 bases at V and 1 base at J, with 9 bases between the two ends. Germline CDR1 MNHNY, CDR2 SVGAGI (reference sequence).

V gene TRBV7-2 combines with J gene TRBJ2-1, with TRBD1 identical over 11 bases. The CDR3 covers 16 residues. In germline, CDR1 is SGHTA, CDR2 FQGNSA. V shed 5 bases, J shed 0 bases, and the junction held 3 bases outside the gene matches. The CDR3 DNA follows: TGTGCCAGCAGCCTCGGGACAGGGGGCTCCTACAATGAGCAGTTCTTC. It is translated as CASSLGTGGSYNEQFF.

The chain employs TRBV7-8 and TRBJ1-1; tentative D call: TRBD1 (5 bases). Germline V lookup: CDR1 SGHVS, CDR2 FQNEAQ. CDR3 length: 14 amino acids. V lost 6 bases and J 0 bases, leaving 11 bases between the germline ends. CDR3 DNA sequence: TGTGCCAGCAGATATAGGGACTTGAACACTGAAGCTTTCTTT. This sequence encodes CASRYRDLNTEAFF.